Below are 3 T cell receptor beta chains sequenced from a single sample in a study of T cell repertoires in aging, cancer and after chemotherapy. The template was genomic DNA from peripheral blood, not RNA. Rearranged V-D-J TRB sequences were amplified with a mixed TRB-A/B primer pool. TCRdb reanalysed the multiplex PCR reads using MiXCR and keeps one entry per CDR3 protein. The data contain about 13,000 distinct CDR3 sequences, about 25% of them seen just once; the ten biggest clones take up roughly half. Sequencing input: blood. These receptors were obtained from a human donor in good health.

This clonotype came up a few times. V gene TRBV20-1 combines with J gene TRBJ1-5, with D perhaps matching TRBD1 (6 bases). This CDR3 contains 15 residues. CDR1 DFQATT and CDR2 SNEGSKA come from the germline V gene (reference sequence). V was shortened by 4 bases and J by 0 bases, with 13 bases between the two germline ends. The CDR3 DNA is TGCAGTGCTATACAAAGGACAGATAGCAATCAGCCCCAGCATTTT. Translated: CSAIQRTDSNQPQHF.

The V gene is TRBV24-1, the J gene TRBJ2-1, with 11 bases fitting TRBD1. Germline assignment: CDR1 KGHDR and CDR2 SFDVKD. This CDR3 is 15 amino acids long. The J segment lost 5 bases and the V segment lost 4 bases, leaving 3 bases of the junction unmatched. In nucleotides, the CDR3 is TGTGCCACCAGTGACTGGGGACAGGGGGACAATGAGCAGTTCTTC. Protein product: CATSDWGQGDNEQFF.

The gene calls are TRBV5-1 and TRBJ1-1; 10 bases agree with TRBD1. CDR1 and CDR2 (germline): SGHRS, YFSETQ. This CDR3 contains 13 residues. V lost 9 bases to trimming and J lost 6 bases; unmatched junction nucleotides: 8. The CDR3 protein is CATRPGQGPEAFF. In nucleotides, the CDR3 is TGCGCCACCAGGCCGGGACAGGGGCCTGAAGCTTTCTTT.